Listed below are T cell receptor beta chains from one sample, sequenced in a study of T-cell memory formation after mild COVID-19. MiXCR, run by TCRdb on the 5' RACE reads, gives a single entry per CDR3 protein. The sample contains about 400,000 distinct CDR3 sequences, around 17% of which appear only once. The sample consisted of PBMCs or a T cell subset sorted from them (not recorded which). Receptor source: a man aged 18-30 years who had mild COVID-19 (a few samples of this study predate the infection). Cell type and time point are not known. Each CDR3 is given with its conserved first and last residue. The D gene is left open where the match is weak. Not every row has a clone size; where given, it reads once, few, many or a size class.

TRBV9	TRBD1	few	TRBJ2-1	CASSVARGWNEQFF	TGTGCCAGCAGCGTAGCCAGGGGGTGGAATGAGCAGTTCTTC
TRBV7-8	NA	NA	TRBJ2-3	CASRLSGTQYF	TGTGCCAGCAGACTAAGTGGTACGCAGTATTTT
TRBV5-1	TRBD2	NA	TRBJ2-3	CASSLVGVTSGDDTQYF	TGCGCCAGCAGCTTGGTTGGGGTAACTAGCGGGGATGATACGCAGTATTTT
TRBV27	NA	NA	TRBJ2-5	CASSPIGGETQYF	TGTGCCAGCAGTCCCATTGGGGGAGAGACCCAGTACTTC
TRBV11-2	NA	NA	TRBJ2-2	CASSLVQDTGELFF	TGTGCCAGCAGCTTAGTACAGGACACCGGGGAGCTGTTTTTT
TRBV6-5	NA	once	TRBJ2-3	CASSSVPLGTDTQYF	TGTGCCAGCAGCTCGGTACCTCTGGGCACAGATACGCAGTATTTT
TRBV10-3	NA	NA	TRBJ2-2	CAIKGPAPDTGELFF	TGTGCCATAAAAGGCCCAGCCCCCGACACCGGGGAGCTGTTTTTT
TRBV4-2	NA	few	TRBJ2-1	CASSQEVSLASEQFF	TGTGCCAGCAGCCAAGAGGTATCGCTAGCTAGTGAGCAGTTCTTC
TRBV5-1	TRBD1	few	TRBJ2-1	CASSLGAGTGGTDEQFF	TGCGCCAGCAGCTTGGGAGCCGGGACAGGGGGCACAGATGAGCAGTTCTTC
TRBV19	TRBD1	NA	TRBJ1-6	CATGGAGGYSPLHF	TGTGCCACCGGGGGAGCAGGGGGCTACTCACCCCTCCACTTT
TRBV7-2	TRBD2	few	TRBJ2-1	CASSSMPSGGAGEQFF	TGTGCCAGCAGCTCTATGCCCAGCGGGGGGGCGGGTGAGCAGTTCTTC
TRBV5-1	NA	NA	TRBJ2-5	CASSSRDFRPSRETQYF	TGCGCCAGCAGCTCCCGGGACTTTCGCCCTTCGAGAGAGACCCAGTACTTC
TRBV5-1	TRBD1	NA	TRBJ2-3	CASIGYTGQGGDTQYF	TGCGCCAGCATTGGTTATACGGGACAGGGGGGAGATACGCAGTATTTT
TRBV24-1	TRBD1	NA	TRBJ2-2	CATSDNPGQGATTGELFF	TGTGCCACCAGTGATAATCCGGGACAGGGGGCCACCACCGGGGAGCTGTTTTTT
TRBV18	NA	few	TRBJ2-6	CASSPYRFSGANVLTF	TGTGCCAGCTCACCGTACAGGTTCTCTGGGGCCAACGTCCTGACTTTC
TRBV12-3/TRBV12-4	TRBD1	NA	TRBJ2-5	CASSFGTGGRETQYF	TGTGCCAGCAGTTTTGGTACAGGGGGCCGGGAGACCCAGTACTTC
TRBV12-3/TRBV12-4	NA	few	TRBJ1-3	CASSSLRTSNTIYF	TGTGCCAGCAGTTCGCTTAGGACCTCGAACACCATATATTTT
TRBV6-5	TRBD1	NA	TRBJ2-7	CASSSQRTGVSYEQYF	TGTGCCAGCAGTTCGCAGCGGACAGGGGTTTCCTACGAGCAGTACTTC
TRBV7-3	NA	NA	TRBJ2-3	CASSEGLSTDTQYF	TGTGCCAGCAGCGAGGGACTGAGCACAGATACGCAGTATTTT
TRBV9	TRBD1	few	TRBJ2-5	CASSPRQGSAQYF	TGTGCCAGCAGCCCCCGACAGGGGTCGGCCCAGTACTTC
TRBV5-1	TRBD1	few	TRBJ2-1	CASSLQGTNEQFF	TGCGCCAGCAGCTTACAGGGGACAAATGAGCAGTTCTTC
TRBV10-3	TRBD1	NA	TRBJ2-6	CAIAGTGVSGANVLTF	TGTGCCATCGCCGGGACAGGAGTCTCTGGGGCCAACGTCCTGACTTTC
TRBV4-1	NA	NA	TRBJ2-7	CASSQATSYEQYF	TGCGCCAGCAGCCAAGCCACCTCCTACGAGCAGTACTTC
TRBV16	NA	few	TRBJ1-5	CASSQRTSGEPQHF	TGTGCCAGCAGCCAACGGACGTCGGGTGAGCCCCAGCATTTT
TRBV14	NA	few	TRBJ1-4	CASSRGYEKLFF	TGTGCCAGCAGCCGGGGTTATGAAAAACTGTTTTTT
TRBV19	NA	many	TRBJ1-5	CASSISRRDQPQHF	TGTGCCAGTAGTATCTCCAGGAGGGATCAGCCCCAGCATTTT
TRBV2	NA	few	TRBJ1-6	CASRVQIADSPLHF	TGTGCCAGCAGGGTTCAGATCGCGGATTCACCCCTCCACTTT
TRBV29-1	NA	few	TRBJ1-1	CSVVTTEAFF	TGCAGCGTTGTAACCACTGAAGCTTTCTTT
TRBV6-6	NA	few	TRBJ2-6	CASTGTYSGANVLTF	TGTGCCAGCACTGGGACCTACTCTGGGGCCAACGTCCTGACTTTC
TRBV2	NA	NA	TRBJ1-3	CASSGRLGNTIYF	TGTGCCAGCAGTGGACGGCTGGGGAACACCATATATTTT